The 29 T cell receptor beta chains below were found in one sample sequenced in a study of blood T cells in healthy people across ages. A J-beta primer mix and a sample-barcoded 5' primer were used in a second PCR of roughly 7 to 12 cycles. TCRdb used MiXCR to reprocess the 5' RACE reads, holding one entry per CDR3 protein. This table holds approximately 800,000 distinct CDR3 sequences, around two thirds found once. What was sequenced was blood. These receptors were obtained from a man aged 30-40 years in good health.

The gene calls are TRBV4-3 and TRBJ2-4; no firm D call. V was pared by 0 bases and J by 0 bases, with 12 bases between. Germline V CDR1 and CDR2: LGHNA, YSLEER. The CDR3 is 17 residues long. CDR3 region: CASSQDFRVLAKNIQYF. DNA of the CDR3: TGCGCCAGCAGCCAAGATTTCCGGGTCCTAGCCAAAAACATTCAGTACTTC.

This CDR3 is CASSSSGQGLGGYTF. The CDR3 DNA reads as TGTGCCAGCAGCTCATCCGGACAGGGGCTGGGTGGCTACACCTTC. The chain couples TRBV7-9 to TRBJ1-2; 9 nucleotides line up with TRBD1. This CDR3 comprises 15 residues. V shed 4 bases and J 7 bases; nucleotides not matched to a gene: 10. The germline CDR1 and CDR2 sequences are SEHNR and FQNEAQ (reference sequence).

This clonotype was counted only a few times. V gene TRBV6-2 or TRBV6-3 combines with J gene TRBJ2-3; D possibly corresponds to TRBD1 (5 bases). The CDR3 is made up of 14 amino acids. The V gene lost 7 bases and the J gene lost 1 base, with 12 bases spanning the gap. Per the germline V gene, CDR1 is MNHEY and CDR2 is SVGEGT. CDR3 loop: CASKKPQGTDTQYF. The CDR3 coding sequence is TGTGCCAGCAAGAAACCACAGGGCACAGATACGCAGTATTTT.

This clonotype has more than one count but fewer than ten. The chain uses TRBV20-1 and TRBJ1-1; the match to TRBD1 covers 9 bases. The CDR3 is made up of 14 amino acids. The trim removed 5 bases at V and 5 bases at J, leaving 9 bases unmatched. Per germline, CDR1 DFQATT and CDR2 SNEGSKA (reference sequence). In DNA form, the CDR3 reads TGCAGTGCTCGGGACAGGGTCGTTGTGACTGAAGCTTTCTTT. Translation: CSARDRVVVTEAFF.

The chain couples TRBV2 to TRBJ1-2; TRBD1 agrees at 9 bases. Per the germline V gene, CDR1 is SNHLY and CDR2 is FYNNEI. Unmatched junction bases numbered 16, after V lost 9 bases and J lost 8 bases. The CDR3 loop spans 15 amino acids. In DNA, the CDR3 is TGTGCCAGAAAAGTCCCGGGACAGGGTTCGGGGGGCTACACCTTC. Protein sequence: CARKVPGQGSGGYTF.

V usage is TRBV11-3 and J usage is TRBJ2-3; 8 bases map to TRBD2. CDR1 and CDR2 (germline): SGHNT, YENEEA. The CDR3 loop spans 18 amino acids. V lost 4 bases, J lost 4 bases, and 16 bases stayed unmatched. CDR3 in amino acids: CASSSTWGRGGPADTQYF. The CDR3 DNA reads TGTGCCAGCAGCTCGACTTGGGGACGGGGGGGCCCCGCAGATACGCAGTATTTT.

V usage is TRBV5-1 and J usage is TRBJ2-7, with 9 nucleotides matching TRBD2. With 1 base clipped from V and 5 bases from J, the junction kept 4 bases outside the gene matches. Germline CDR1 SGHRS, CDR2 YFSETQ. This CDR3 comprises 14 residues. As DNA, the CDR3 is TGCGCCAGCAGCTTGTCCCTAGCGGGGAACGAGCAGTACTTC. This codes for CASSLSLAGNEQYF.

The rearrangement uses TRBV20-1 and TRBJ1-2; D remains unclear. Germline V gene lookup returns CDR1 DFQATT and CDR2 SNEGSKA (reference sequence). This CDR3 has 10 amino acids. V shed 6 bases and J shed 6 bases, with 8 bases lying between them. The CDR3 sequence is CSATLDGYTF. CDR3 coding DNA: TGCAGTGCCACTCTGGATGGCTACACCTTC.

The V call is TRBV6-2 or TRBV6-3, the J call TRBJ2-7; TRBD2 aligns across 7 bases. This CDR3 contains 15 residues. V was clipped by 2 bases and J by 2 bases; unmatched bases: 6. Germline V CDR1 and CDR2: MNHEY, SVGEGT. The CDR3 spells CASSYREEGTYEQYF. The CDR3 bases are TGTGCCAGCAGTTACCGGGAGGAGGGGACCTACGAGCAGTACTTC.

The V gene is TRBV20-1, the J gene TRBJ2-6, with unresolved D. This CDR3 comprises 14 residues. V was clipped by 3 bases and J by 2 bases, with 8 bases between them. Germline V gives CDR1 DFQATT, CDR2 SNEGSKA (reference sequence). As DNA, the CDR3 is TGCAGTGCTAGTCCAAGAGCTGGGGCCAACGTCCTGACTTTC. Its protein product is CSASPRAGANVLTF.

This sequence joins TRBV20-1 and TRBJ1-5; the D is unclear. This CDR3 comprises 15 residues. Germline V gene data show CDR1 as DFQATT and CDR2 as SNEGSKA (reference sequence). The V end was cut by 6 bases, the J end by 4 bases, with 19 bases between. CDR3: CSAYDTRAFNQPQHF. The CDR3 DNA sequence: TGCAGTGCCTACGACACCCGGGCCTTTAATCAGCCCCAGCATTTT.

The chain has TRBV18 and TRBJ2-7; D could derive from TRBD1 or TRBD2 (5 bases each). CDR3 length: 16 amino acids. The germline CDR1 and CDR2 sequences are KGHSH and LQKENI. V lost 1 base to trimming and J lost 2 bases, with 15 bases between them. DNA for the CDR3: TGTGCCAGCTCACCACGAATCAGGGTCGGGGCCTACGAGCAGTACTTC. This codes for CASSPRIRVGAYEQYF.

The chain has TRBV5-1 and TRBJ2-2; TRBD2 agrees at 8 bases. The germline CDR1 and CDR2 sequences are SGHRS and YFSETQ. V was pared by 4 bases and J by 7 bases, with 6 bases of the junction left unmatched. CDR3 length: 14 residues. As DNA, the CDR3 is TGCGCCAGCAGCCCGACTAGCGCTCTCGGGGAGCTGTTTTTT. Encoded protein: CASSPTSALGELFF.

This chain uses TRBV20-1 with TRBJ2-3; 8 bases match TRBD2. Germline assignment: CDR1 DFQATT and CDR2 SNEGSKA (reference sequence). This CDR3 is built from 12 residues. V trimming: 5 bases; J trimming: 6 bases; junction bases outside the gene matches: 4. Written as DNA, the CDR3 is TGCAGTGCTGGTGGGACTAGTGATACGCAGTATTTT. Translation: CSAGGTSDTQYF.

Here the CDR3 reads CATSDSGTVEVEQYF. The CDR3 DNA is TGTGCCACCAGTGACTCCGGGACAGTCGAAGTAGAGCAGTACTTC. The V call is TRBV24-1, the J call TRBJ2-7; 7 nucleotides agree with TRBD1. V lost 4 bases, J lost 7 bases, and 12 bases stayed unmatched. Germline V gene data show CDR1 as KGHDR and CDR2 as SFDVKD. The CDR3 runs 15 residues.

V usage is TRBV12-3 or TRBV12-4 and J usage is TRBJ2-3, with 8 positions matching TRBD2. CDR3 length equals 17 residues. The J segment lost 1 base and the V segment lost 1 base, leaving 7 bases of the junction unmatched. As DNA, the CDR3 is TGTGCCAGCAGTTTAGGCCCGGGACTAGGCGGCACAGATACGCAGTATTTT. Translated, it gives CASSLGPGLGGTDTQYF.

This clonotype was seen only a few times. The V and J genes are TRBV12-3 or TRBV12-4 and TRBJ2-6; TRBD2 matches 8 bases. V lost 5 bases, J lost 3 bases, and 6 bases stayed unmatched. The CDR3 contains 16 residues. The CDR3 loop is CASSRGGPSGANVLTF. The CDR3 nucleotides are TGTGCCAGCAGTCGGGGGGGGCCGAGTGGGGCCAACGTCCTGACTTTC.

This chain connects TRBV29-1 to TRBJ2-1; 12 positions agree with TRBD2. Germline CDR1 SQVTM, CDR2 ANQGSEA. The V and J ends lost 4 bases and 7 bases, in that order; junction bases with no gene match: 14. The CDR3 sequence is 17 residues long. The CDR3 DNA reads as TGCAGCGTTGTTTTGGCGATGACTAGCGGGGGTAGAAATGAGCAGTTCTTC. Protein product: CSVVLAMTSGGRNEQFF.

This clonotype turned up a few times. The chain carries TRBV5-1 and TRBJ2-5; D not resolved. This CDR3 comprises 15 residues. Germline CDR1 SGHRS, CDR2 YFSETQ. V was cut by 1 base and J by 2 bases, with 12 bases left in between. This CDR3 reads CASSLNSAVQETQYF. CDR3 DNA: TGCGCCAGCAGCTTGAATTCGGCAGTTCAAGAGACCCAGTACTTC.

This clonotype has a handful of counts. The chain combines TRBV27 with TRBJ2-7, with 11 bases matching TRBD2. The DNA end lines up better with TRBJ2-5; the J call may be wrong. CDR1 and CDR2 (germline): MNHEY, SMNVEV (reference sequence). This CDR3 spans 16 amino acids. The DNA for the CDR3 is TGTGCCAGCAGTTTAGGACTAGCGGGTCCTGTGGGGACCCAGTACTTC. It translates to CASSLGLAGPVGTQYF.

This chain links TRBV20-1 with TRBJ1-6, with TRBD1 as a possible D gene (5 bases). The CDR3 has 17 amino acids. V was pared by 5 bases and J by 0 bases, with 17 bases between. Germline CDR1 is DFQATT and CDR2 is SNEGSKA (reference sequence). The CDR3 nucleotides are TGCAGTGCTCCTCTCTCAGGGTATACCTCCTATAATTCACCCCTCCACTTT. Translating gives CSAPLSGYTSYNSPLHF.

The CDR3 DNA reads as TGTGCCACCTCCAGGGGGGGTTCACCCCTCCACTTT. It is translated as CATSRGGSPLHF. V gene TRBV15 combines with J gene TRBJ1-6; the match to TRBD1 covers 7 bases. The CDR3 is 12 residues long. The ends lost 8 bases at V and 9 bases at J; junction bases unmatched: 4. Germline-derived CDR1 and CDR2 are LNHNV and YYDKDF (reference sequence).

The V and J genes are TRBV2 and TRBJ1-6; D not resolved. Germline V CDR1 and CDR2: SNHLY, FYNNEI. Trimming removed 6 bases from V and 12 bases from J, with 18 bases in between. The CDR3 is 14 amino acids. This chain's CDR3 is CASRGGREVQPLHF. DNA of the CDR3: TGTGCCAGCAGGGGAGGGCGGGAGGTCCAACCCCTCCACTTT.

CDR3 protein: CASSSRGRGNTQYF. The CDR3 DNA sequence: TGTGCCAGCAGCTCGAGGGGGCGCGGAAATACGCAGTATTTT. The rearrangement links TRBV7-9 to TRBJ2-3; TRBD1 matches 7 bases. The V and J ends lost 4 bases and 7 bases, in that order; junction bases with no gene match: 8. This CDR3 has 14 amino acids. From germline, CDR1 is SEHNR and CDR2 FQNEAQ (reference sequence).

The chain links TRBV7-9 to TRBJ2-4, with D perhaps being TRBD1 or TRBD2 (5 bases each). The germline gives CDR1 SEHNR, CDR2 FQNEAQ (reference sequence). V lost 4 bases and J lost 13, with 17 bases in between. CDR3 length equals 13 residues. The CDR3 DNA is TGTGCCAGCAGCTCGGGGCTACTCTACAAGCAGTACTTC. It translates to CASSSGLLYKQYF.

This chain links TRBV9 with TRBJ2-1; D ambiguous. V was cut by 0 bases and J by 4 bases, with 5 bases left in between. This CDR3 spans 13 amino acids. Germline CDR1 reads SGDLS; CDR2 reads YYNGEE. CDR3 protein: CASSVVRYNEQFF. CDR3 coding DNA: TGTGCCAGCAGCGTAGTTAGGTACAATGAGCAGTTCTTC.

The chain recombines TRBV28 with TRBJ1-4; D unresolved. Trimming pared 2 bases from V and 4 bases from J, leaving 26 bases between. The CDR3 consists of 20 residues. Looked up from germline, CDR1 is MDHEN and CDR2 is SYDVKM. CDR3 region: CASSLSLLRSGSQSNEKLFF. Written as DNA, the CDR3 is TGTGCCAGCAGTTTAAGCCTCCTGCGGTCCGGAAGCCAAAGTAATGAAAAACTGTTTTTT.

The chain links TRBV2 to TRBJ2-5, with D uncertain. Germline lookup yields CDR1 SNHLY and CDR2 FYNNEI. V lost 3 bases to trimming and J lost 2 bases, with 7 bases between them. The CDR3 runs 13 residues. CDR3 loop: CASSDLGQETQYF. The CDR3 region has the DNA TGTGCCAGCAGTGATTTGGGGCAAGAGACCCAGTACTTC.

The J gene is TRBJ2-5, the V gene TRBV4-2; 10 nucleotides agree with TRBD2. This CDR3 contains 18 residues. Trimming at V came to 3 bases and at J to 0 bases, leaving 10 bases not matched to a gene. Germline V CDR1 and CDR2: LGHNA, YNFKEQ. CDR3 protein: CASSQTGLAGVDQETQYF. The CDR3 nucleotides are TGTGCCAGCAGCCAGACGGGTCTAGCGGGGGTTGACCAAGAGACCCAGTACTTC.